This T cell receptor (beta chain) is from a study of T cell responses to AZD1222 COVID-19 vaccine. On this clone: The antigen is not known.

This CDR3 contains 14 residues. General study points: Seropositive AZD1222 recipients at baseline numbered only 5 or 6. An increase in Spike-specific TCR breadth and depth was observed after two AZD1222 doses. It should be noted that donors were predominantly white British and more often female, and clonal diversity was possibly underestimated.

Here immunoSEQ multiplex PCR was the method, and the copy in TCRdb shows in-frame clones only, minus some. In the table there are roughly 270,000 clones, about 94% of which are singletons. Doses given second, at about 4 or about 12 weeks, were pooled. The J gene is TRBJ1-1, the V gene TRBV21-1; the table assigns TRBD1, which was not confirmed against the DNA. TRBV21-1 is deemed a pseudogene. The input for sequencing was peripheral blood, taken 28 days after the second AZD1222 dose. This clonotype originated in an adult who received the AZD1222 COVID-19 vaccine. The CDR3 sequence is CASSNGQENTEAFF. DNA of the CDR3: TGTGCCAGCAGCAACGGACAGGAGAACACTGAAGCTTTCTTT.